This T cell receptor (beta chain) came from a study of T cell repertoires in cytomegalovirus infection. Study context: TCR beta signatures that were public indicated CMV infection and matching HLA type. Overall study results and limits: Across the ex vivo response, the dominant clonotypes were HLA-C-restricted CMV-specific TCR beta clonotypes. Adding up the frequency of public TCR beta families identified people who carried CMV plus the relevant HLA.

From the reads, TCRdb called clonotypes with MiXCR, one entry per CDR3 protein. The table shows some 400,000 distinct CDR3 sequences, with around 32% occurring only once. There are a few counts of this clonotype. Its specificity is not known. Specimen: PBMCs. The clonotype was recovered from a human donor in good health (CMV status not recorded). Some clones in this sample may be carry-over from other donors' samples.

The CDR3 sequence is CASSQEGGFNEKLFF. Written as DNA, the CDR3 is TGCGCCAGCAGCCAGGAAGGGGGATTTAATGAAAAACTGTTTTTT. The J gene is TRBJ1-4, the V gene TRBV4-1, with a possible D match to TRBD1 (6 bases). Looked up from germline, CDR1 is MGHRA and CDR2 is YSYEKL. The CDR3 has 15 amino acids. The ends were cut back, 3 bases at V and 4 bases at J, with 12 bases in the middle.